Given below is one T cell receptor (beta chain) in context. These data originate in a study of blood T cell repertoires in COVID-19. Study context: The analysed material was cDNA or gDNA that came from T cells, B-cell-depleted T cells, or PBMCs.

Generated by immunoSEQ multiplex PCR, the TCRdb table keeps only in-frame clones and is missing some. The table has under 200,000 clones, around 80% seen once. V dropped 2 bases and J dropped 5; count of bases not matched to a gene: 3. Germline CDR1 reads MNHEY; CDR2 reads SVGAGI. The CDR3 is 14 residues long. This sequence was found in a man in his 70s with active or convalescent COVID-19. Material for sequencing was peripheral blood. This sequence joins TRBV6-5 and TRBJ2-5; 9 nucleotides agree with TRBD1. The CDR3, as DNA: TGTGCCAGCAGTTACGTGGGACAGGGTGAGACCCAGTACTTC. Translated: CASSYVGQGETQYF.